Listed here are 27 T cell receptor beta chains from one sample, sequenced in a study of T cells in Graves' hyperthyroidism and ophthalmopathy. The TCR beta CDR3 regions underwent amplification using RNA transcripts as the source. Researchers ran a first-round RT-PCR on the TCR CDR3 using the HTBI primer set. TCRdb reanalysed the multiplex PCR reads using MiXCR and keeps one entry per CDR3 protein. The table shows about 250,000 distinct CDR3 sequences, with about 20% occurring only once. The sample was blood. Every receptor here comes from a man aged 25 to 40 with Graves' ophthalmopathy.

This clonotype came up many times. The gene calls are TRBV7-6 and TRBJ2-3, with 8 bases matching TRBD1. Germline-derived CDR1 and CDR2 are SGHVS and FNYEAQ. V trimming: 5 bases; J trimming: 3 bases; junction bases outside the gene matches: 16. CDR3 length: 18 residues. Written as DNA, the CDR3 is TGTGCCAGCAGCCCCTATGTGGACAGGGAATTTGGAACAGATACGCAGTATTTT. Its translation is CASSPYVDREFGTDTQYF.

This clonotype was observed many times. V gene TRBV5-1 combines with J gene TRBJ1-1; 7 bases are a match to TRBD1. This CDR3 has 18 residues. V was clipped by 0 bases and J by 2 bases; unmatched bases: 13. In germline, CDR1 is SGHRS, CDR2 YFSETQ. The CDR3 bases are TGCGCCAGCAGCTTGGCAACCCCGACGGGACAGCTCAACACTGAAGCTTTCTTT. It encodes CASSLATPTGQLNTEAFF. Looking up the rest from reference TRBV5-1 and TRBJ1-1 gives the full variable domain: KAGVTQTPRYLIKTRGQQVTLSCSPISGHRSVSWYQQTPGQGLQFLFEYFSETQRNKGNFPGRFSGRQFSNSRSEMNVSTLELGDSALYLCASSLATPTGQLNTEAFFGQGTRLTVV.

This clonotype was picked up many times. The rearrangement joins TRBV11-1 to TRBJ2-2; TRBD1 might be the D (5 bases). Trimming removed 1 base from V and 1 base from J, with 7 bases in between. CDR1 SGHAT and CDR2 FQDESV come from the germline V gene (reference sequence). The CDR3 has 15 amino acids. The CDR3 reads CASSLGGGNTGELFF. The CDR3 DNA sequence: TGTGCCAGCAGCTTAGGGGGCGGGAACACCGGGGAGCTGTTTTTT.

A single count supports this clonotype. The chain is built from TRBV19 and TRBJ1-2; D is unresolved. CDR1 and CDR2 (germline): LNHDA, SQIVND (reference sequence). The CDR3 contains 14 residues. The V gene lost 6 bases and the J gene lost 0 bases, with 11 bases spanning the gap. The CDR3 DNA sequence: TGTGCCAGTAGCTACAGAGAGACTAACTATGGCTACACCTTC. Translating gives CASSYRETNYGYTF. The whole variable domain, filled in from reference TRBV19 and TRBJ1-2, reads DGGITQSPKYLFRKEGQNVTLSCEQNLNHDAMYWYRQDPGQGLRLIYYSQIVNDFQKGDIAEGYSVSREKKESFPLTVTSAQKNPTAFYLCASSYRETNYGYTFGSGTRLTVV.

The chain has TRBV12-3 or TRBV12-4 and TRBJ2-2, with 7 bases lining up with TRBD1. The trim removed 7 bases at V and 5 bases at J, leaving 4 bases unmatched. CDR3 length: 13 amino acids. The CDR3 DNA reads TGTGCCAGCAAGCTACAGGGGACCGGGGAGCTGTTTTTT. This sequence encodes CASKLQGTGELFF.

The chain recombines TRBV2 with TRBJ1-3; D possibly corresponds to TRBD1 (6 bases). Germline assignment: CDR1 SNHLY and CDR2 FYNNEI. This CDR3 is built from 15 residues. V was cut by 6 bases and J by 2 bases, with 14 bases left in between. The CDR3 DNA sequence: TGTGCCAGCAGGTGGGACAAGTCAGCTGGAAACACCATATATTTT. Protein product: CASRWDKSAGNTIYF. Using reference TRBV2 and TRBJ1-3 for the parts outside the CDR3, the full variable domain is EPEVTQTPSHQVTQMGQEVILRCVPISNHLYFYWYRQILGQKVEFLVSFYNNEISEKSEIFDDQFSVERPDGSNFTLKIRSTKLEDSAMYFCASRWDKSAGNTIYFGEGSWLTVV.

This clonotype was picked up a small number of times. The rearrangement uses TRBV20-1 and TRBJ1-2, with a tentative D call TRBD1 (6 bases). Per germline, CDR1 DFQATT and CDR2 SNEGSKA (reference sequence). The CDR3 spans 12 residues. Trimming stripped 8 bases from V and 5 bases from J, with 15 bases between. This CDR3 is CSPLGRGYGYTF. The CDR3 nucleotides are TGCAGTCCCCTCGGCAGGGGTTATGGCTACACCTTC.

The chain employs TRBV20-1 and TRBJ2-7, with 9 bases identical to TRBD2. The V and J ends lost 3 bases and 1 base, in that order; junction bases with no gene match: 4. Germline V lookup: CDR1 DFQATT, CDR2 SNEGSKA (reference sequence). This CDR3 contains 14 residues. The CDR3 DNA reads TGCAGTGCTAGGTTTAGCGGGGGATCCTACGAGCAGTACTTC. This codes for CSARFSGGSYEQYF.

This clonotype was observed at least ten times. The chain employs TRBV3-1 and TRBJ2-7, with 12 bases that match TRBD2. CDR3 length equals 15 residues. Germline CDR1 LGHDT, CDR2 YNNKEL (reference sequence). With V trimmed by 8 bases and J by 4 bases, 9 bases remained unmatched. CDR3 nucleotides: TGTGCCAGCCAAGGAACGACTAGCGGGAGATACGAGCAGTACTTC. It codes for CASQGTTSGRYEQYF.

A few counts support this clonotype. This sequence joins TRBV27 and TRBJ2-1; 7 bases fit TRBD2. The V and J ends lost 3 bases and 7 bases, in that order; junction bases with no gene match: 12. The CDR3 spans 16 residues. From germline, CDR1 is MNHEY and CDR2 SMNVEV (reference sequence). The CDR3 DNA follows: TGTGCCAGCAGTTTTTCCCAGCGGGGAGTAGGTAATGAGCAGTTCTTC. This codes for CASSFSQRGVGNEQFF.

The rearrangement uses TRBV28 and TRBJ2-1; D may be TRBD2 (6 bases). In germline, CDR1 is MDHEN, CDR2 SYDVKM. V was shortened by 4 bases and J by 1 base, with 14 bases between the two germline ends. There are 16 residues in the CDR3. The CDR3 loop is CASSSPGSRSYNEQFF. DNA for the CDR3: TGTGCCAGCAGTTCGCCCGGGAGTAGATCCTACAATGAGCAGTTCTTC. Variable domain in full (rest from reference TRBV28 and TRBJ2-1): DVKVTQSSRYLVKRTGEKVFLECVQDMDHENMFWYRQDPGLGLRLIYFSYDVKMKEKGDIPEGYSVSREKKERFSLILESASTNQTSMYLCASSSPGSRSYNEQFFGPGTRLTVL.

This clonotype was counted at least ten times. The chain carries TRBV28 and TRBJ2-7; D remains ambiguous. Trimming stripped 4 bases from V and 1 base from J, with 8 bases between. CDR1 is MDHEN and CDR2 is SYDVKM in the germline V gene. This CDR3 contains 13 residues. The CDR3 bases are TGTGCCAGCAGTTCGGGCGGTTCCTACGAGCAGTACTTC. Its translation: CASSSGGSYEQYF. The full variable domain, its missing parts supplied by reference TRBV28 and TRBJ2-7, is DVKVTQSSRYLVKRTGEKVFLECVQDMDHENMFWYRQDPGLGLRLIYFSYDVKMKEKGDIPEGYSVSREKKERFSLILESASTNQTSMYLCASSSGGSYEQYFGPGTRLTVT.

The chain links TRBV2 to TRBJ1-4; no clear D. CDR3 length: 14 residues. Trimming stripped 6 bases from V and 6 bases from J, with 14 bases between. The germline V gene encodes CDR1 SNHLY and CDR2 FYNNEI. CDR3 protein: CASRLDGAYEKLFF. The CDR3 DNA reads TGTGCCAGCAGGCTGGACGGCGCGTATGAAAAACTGTTTTTT.

The chain links TRBV4-1 to TRBJ2-3; D unclear. CDR3 length: 15 amino acids. Germline V gene lookup returns CDR1 MGHRA and CDR2 YSYEKL. The ends were cut back, 0 bases at V and 3 bases at J, with 10 bases in the middle. The CDR3 loop is CASSQEGWGTDTQYF. CDR3 nucleotides: TGCGCCAGCAGCCAAGAGGGGTGGGGAACAGATACGCAGTATTTT.

The chain carries TRBV28 and TRBJ2-4; D perhaps matches TRBD2 (6 bases). CDR1 and CDR2 from the germline V gene are MDHEN and SYDVKM. V was clipped by 7 bases and J by 0 bases, with 13 bases between them. This CDR3 comprises 15 residues. Here the CDR3 reads CASTPGGLAKNIQYF. CDR3 DNA: TGTGCCAGCACCCCCGGAGGGCTAGCCAAAAACATTCAGTACTTC.

The V and J genes are TRBV19 and TRBJ1-2; weak D call: TRBD1 (5 bases). Trimming shortened V by 3 bases and J by 4 bases, and 15 bases separated the two germline ends. The CDR3 extends over 15 amino acids. Per germline, CDR1 LNHDA and CDR2 SQIVND (reference sequence). In nucleotides, the CDR3 is TGTGCCAGTAGTATCATCGGGGGAGCTGGCTATGGCTACACCTTC. It is translated as CASSIIGGAGYGYTF.

This clonotype was seen a handful of times. This rearrangement joins TRBV5-1 to TRBJ2-3; D is unclear. The V gene's germline CDR1 is SGHRS and CDR2 YFSETQ. The CDR3 is 15 residues long. Trimming pared 2 bases from V and 1 base from J, leaving 11 bases between. CDR3 protein: CASSFSHMRTDTQYF. CDR3 DNA sequence: TGCGCCAGCAGCTTCTCTCACATGCGCACAGATACGCAGTATTTT.

This clonotype was found a few times. This chain joins TRBV18 and TRBJ1-1; 7 nucleotides align to TRBD1. The CDR3 consists of 13 residues. The germline gives CDR1 KGHSH, CDR2 LQKENI. V was clipped by 4 bases and J by 5 bases; unmatched bases: 4. The CDR3 DNA sequence: TGTGCCAGCTCACAGGGGGCGATAACTGAAGCTTTCTTT. It specifies CASSQGAITEAFF.

The table lists this clonotype with many counts. The chain combines TRBV3-1 with TRBJ1-5; the D gene is possibly TRBD1 (6 bases). Germline values: CDR1 LGHDT, CDR2 YNNKEL (reference sequence). This CDR3 is 14 amino acids long. Trimming stripped 3 bases from V and 4 bases from J, with 10 bases between. In DNA form, the CDR3 reads TGTGCCAGCAGCCAGCGAGGGGGAAATCAGCCCCAGCATTTT. Protein: CASSQRGGNQPQHF.

This clonotype was observed at least ten times. The genes are TRBV28 and TRBJ2-1, with TRBD2 identical over 14 bases. Germline V gene data show CDR1 as MDHEN and CDR2 as SYDVKM. The V segment lost 4 bases and the J segment 0 bases; nucleotides outside the gene matches: 5. This CDR3 is 18 amino acids long. This chain's CDR3 is CASSSTSGRASSYNEQFF. CDR3 nucleotide sequence: TGTGCCAGCAGTTCGACTAGCGGGAGGGCCAGCTCCTACAATGAGCAGTTCTTC.

The chain carries TRBV28 and TRBJ1-2; TRBD1 agrees at 12 bases. V shed 4 bases, J shed 8 bases, and the junction held 5 bases outside the gene matches. CDR1 and CDR2 (germline): MDHEN, SYDVKM. The CDR3 runs to 14 residues. CDR3 nucleotide sequence: TGTGCCAGCAGTTGGGACAGGGGGCCGAGAGGCTACACCTTC. Translated, it gives CASSWDRGPRGYTF.

This clonotype was seen a handful of times. The chain uses TRBV7-2 and TRBJ2-2; 8 bases are shared with TRBD2. The CDR3 covers 16 residues. Germline V gives CDR1 SGHTA, CDR2 FQGNSA. J gave up 4 bases and V 3 bases, and 7 bases lay outside the gene matches. This chain's CDR3 is CASSLSGTRGTGELFF. Written as DNA, the CDR3 is TGTGCCAGCAGCTTGTCCGGGACTAGGGGCACCGGGGAGCTGTTTTTT.

This clonotype was detected a few times. V is TRBV3-1 and J is TRBJ2-5; 9 nucleotides line up with TRBD1. The CDR3 consists of 15 residues. Germline CDR1 is LGHDT and CDR2 is YNNKEL (reference sequence). After removal of 4 bases from V and 5 bases from J, the junction contained 8 bases not matched to a gene. The CDR3 here is CASSRLTGGLETQYF. CDR3 in DNA: TGTGCCAGCAGCCGCCTGACAGGGGGATTGGAGACCCAGTACTTC.

This clonotype has more than one count but fewer than ten. The chain links TRBV7-9 to TRBJ2-7; D remains ambiguous. Trimming cost V 1 base and J 0 bases, with 4 bases left between them. This CDR3 is built from 13 residues. The germline V gene encodes CDR1 SEHNR and CDR2 FQNEAQ (reference sequence). The CDR3 loop reads CASSLVNSYEQYF. The CDR3 DNA reads TGTGCCAGCAGCTTAGTTAACTCCTACGAGCAGTACTTC.

This clonotype was found a few times. This sequence joins TRBV20-1 and TRBJ2-3, with TRBD2 matching 9 bases. The V gene's germline CDR1 is DFQATT and CDR2 SNEGSKA (reference sequence). This CDR3 comprises 17 residues. The V and J ends lost 7 bases and 2 bases, in that order; junction bases with no gene match: 16. DNA for the CDR3: TGCAGTGAACCCCGGGTGGCTAGCGGGATCTCCACAGATACGCAGTATTTT. Translation gives CSEPRVASGISTDTQYF.

This clonotype has more than one count but fewer than ten. Germline is not matched at one junction end, which may reflect a read error. The J gene is TRBJ2-5, the V gene TRBV7-9; D might be TRBD2 (5 bases). Germline V gene sequence: CDR1 SEHNR, CDR2 FQNEAQ (reference sequence). The length of the CDR3 is 15 residues. The DNA of the CDR3 is TGTGCCAGCAGCTTAGTATGGGGAGAACAAGAGGCCCAGTACTTC. Translating gives CASSLVWGEQEAQYF. Full variable domain (missing parts from reference TRBV7-9 and TRBJ2-5): DTGVSQNPRHKITKRGQNVTFRCDPISEHNRLYWYRQTLGQGPEFLTYFQNEAQLEKSRLLSDRFSAERPKGSFSTLEIQRTEQGDSAMYLCASSLVWGEQEAQYFGPGTRLLVL.

Many counts were recorded for this clonotype. This chain links TRBV3-1 with TRBJ1-3; D gene uncertain. CDR1 is LGHDT, CDR2 YNNKEL, per germline (reference sequence). The CDR3 consists of 13 residues. V was trimmed by 8 bases and J by 4 bases, leaving 12 bases between them. The CDR3 sequence: CASGREAGNTIYF. The CDR3, as DNA: TGTGCCAGCGGGAGGGAAGCAGGAAACACCATATATTTT.